These T cell receptor beta chains were read from a single sample in a study of blood T cell repertoires in COVID-19. Profiling relied on immunoSEQ multiplex PCR, and the TCRdb table lists in-frame clones only, not all of them. The table includes under 75,000 clones, 90% to 95% detected once. The specimen was peripheral blood. These TCRs come from a man aged 50-59 years with active COVID-19. CDR3s include the opening cysteine and the closing phenylalanine or tryptophan. D genes are given only for firm matches. Clone size is not always given. Where it is, it says once, few, many or a class for expanded clones.

clone size,J gene,D gene,V gene,CDR3 protein,CDR3 DNA
.,TRBJ1-4,.,TRBV12-3/TRBV12-4,CASSNLQDEKLFF,TGTGCCAGCAGTAACCTACAGGATGAAAAACTGTTTTTT
once,TRBJ1-1,.,TRBV7-2,CASSLVGSAANTEAFF,TGTGCCAGCAGCTTAGTCGGTAGTGCGGCAAACACTGAAGCTTTCTTT
.,TRBJ2-6,.,TRBV28,CASSPSWTDFSGANVLTF,TGTGCCAGCAGTCCCTCCTGGACAGACTTCTCTGGGGCCAACGTCCTGACTTTC
.,TRBJ1-4,TRBD1,TRBV4-2,CASSPGTENEKLFF,TGTGCCAGCAGCCCCGGGACAGAAAATGAAAAACTGTTTTTT
.,TRBJ2-7,.,TRBV27,CASSFSGSTYEQYF,TGTGCCAGCAGTTTTTCAGGGTCTACCTACGAGCAGTACTTC
once,TRBJ1-1,.,TRBV28,CASSPLEGRSTEAFF,TGTGCCAGCAGCCCCCTGGAAGGTAGGAGCACTGAAGCTTTCTTT
.,TRBJ1-4,TRBD1,TRBV7-2,CASSSDRSSRKLFF,TGTGCCAGCAGCTCGGACAGGTCCTCTCGGAAACTGTTTTTT
.,TRBJ2-7,.,TRBV7-2,CASSLGGGRGSYEQYF,TGTGCCAGCAGCTTAGGAGGGGGTAGGGGGTCCTACGAGCAGTACTTC
.,TRBJ2-5,.,TRBV5-1,CASSSKPQETQYF,TGCGCCAGCAGCTCTAAACCCCAAGAGACCCAGTACTTC
once,TRBJ2-2,TRBD1,TRBV28,CASSPVGTGGGELFF,TGTGCCAGCAGCCCCGTAGGGACAGGGGGCGGGGAGCTGTTTTTT
.,TRBJ1-6,.,TRBV7-8,CASSLERYNSPLHF,TGTGCCAGCAGCTTAGAGCGATATAATTCACCCCTCCACTTT
.,TRBJ1-2,.,TRBV28,CASSKQGERYGYTF,TGTGCCAGCAGCAAACAGGGCGAGCGCTATGGCTACACCTTC
.,TRBJ1-5,.,TRBV15,CATSRGRDQPQHF,TGTGCCACCAGCAGAGGGCGGGACCAGCCCCAGCATTTT
.,TRBJ1-1,TRBD1,TRBV11-3,CASSPSRTGGKTEAFF,TGTGCCAGCAGCCCCTCCAGGACAGGGGGCAAGACTGAAGCTTTCTTT
.,TRBJ2-7,.,TRBV19,CASSNNRDTSYEQYF,TGTGCCAGTAGTAACAACCGGGACACTTCCTACGAGCAGTACTTC
.,TRBJ2-1,.,TRBV3-1/TRBV3-2,CASSQDLANEQFF,TGTGCCAGCAGCCAAGATCTTGCGAATGAGCAGTTCTTC
.,TRBJ2-5,TRBD2,TRBV6-5,CASREITSGKETQYF,TGTGCCAGCAGGGAGATAACTAGCGGCAAAGAGACCCAGTACTTC
.,TRBJ1-4,TRBD1,TRBV6-2/TRBV6-3,CASTPTGNNEKLFF,TGTGCCAGCACCCCGACAGGGAATAATGAAAAACTGTTTTTT
.,TRBJ2-3,TRBD1,TRBV11-2,CASSLGQGKDTQYF,TGTGCCAGCAGCTTGGGACAGGGGAAAGATACGCAGTATTTT
.,TRBJ2-3,.,TRBV7-9,CASSRTGDTDTQYF,TGTGCCAGCAGCCGGACGGGAGACACAGATACGCAGTATTTT
.,TRBJ2-3,.,TRBV7-2,CASSRGGSTDTQYF,TGTGCCAGCAGCCGGGGAGGAAGCACAGATACGCAGTATTTT
.,TRBJ2-2,.,TRBV5-4,CASSFTGLTSGELFF,TGTGCCAGCAGTTTTACGGGACTTACGTCCGGGGAGCTGTTTTTT
.,TRBJ1-5,.,TRBV7-2,CASSLAAGINQPQHF,TGTGCCAGCAGCTTAGCTGCAGGGATAAATCAGCCCCAGCATTTT
.,TRBJ1-1,.,TRBV19,CASSPQGSLDAFF,TGTGCCAGTAGTCCCCAGGGTAGTCTGGATGCTTTCTTT
.,TRBJ2-1,TRBD2,TRBV5-6,CASSLIAGGHEQFF,TGTGCCAGCAGCTTAATAGCGGGGGGACATGAGCAGTTCTTC
.,TRBJ2-7,TRBD2,TRBV5-1,CASSLGAGGSSEQYF,TGCGCCAGCAGCTTGGGGGCGGGAGGTTCGTCCGAGCAGTACTTC
.,TRBJ2-7,TRBD2,TRBV12-3/TRBV12-4,CASRLSGAYEQYF,TGTGCCAGCAGGCTAAGCGGGGCGTACGAGCAGTACTTC
once,TRBJ1-5,TRBD1,TRBV19,CASSVDRTGVGNQPQHF,TGTGCCAGTAGTGTCGACCGGACAGGTGTGGGCAATCAGCCCCAGCATTTT
few,TRBJ1-6,.,TRBV11-2,CASSFGVAGGNSPLHF,TGTGCCAGCAGCTTTGGGGTCGCCGGGGGTAATTCACCCCTCCACTTT
few,TRBJ1-3,.,TRBV19,CASKKQVSGNTIYF,TGTGCCAGTAAGAAACAGGTCTCTGGAAACACCATATATTTT
.,TRBJ1-5,.,TRBV28,CASSSFTEPQHF,TGTGCCAGCAGTTCCTTTACGGAGCCCCAGCATTTT
.,TRBJ1-6,TRBD1,TRBV10-3,CATDDRGADSPLHF,TGTGCCACCGACGACAGGGGCGCGGATTCACCCCTCCACTTT
.,TRBJ2-1,.,TRBV5-6,CASSPLGFGYNEQFF,TGTGCCAGCAGCCCATTGGGCTTTGGGTACAATGAGCAGTTCTTC
.,TRBJ1-6,TRBD1,TRBV30,CAWKNGQGNSPLHF,TGTGCCTGGAAGAATGGACAGGGGAATTCACCCCTCCACTTT
.,TRBJ1-6,TRBD1,TRBV19,CASSITGQGGFNSPLHF,TGTGCCAGTAGTATCACCGGACAGGGAGGTTTTAATTCACCCCTCCACTTT
.,TRBJ2-7,TRBD1,TRBV5-6,CASSTVTGGSPTPPYEQYF,TGTGCCAGCAGCACGGTGACAGGGGGCTCTCCCACTCCTCCCTACGAGCAGTACTTC
.,TRBJ2-1,.,TRBV5-4,CASSLSPNHEQFF,TGTGCCAGCAGCTTGTCCCCCAATCATGAGCAGTTCTTC
once,TRBJ2-5,TRBD1,TRBV12-5,CASGLGTYRGQETQYF,TGTGCTAGTGGTTTGGGCACCTACAGGGGGCAAGAGACCCAGTACTTC
.,TRBJ1-3,.,TRBV7-8,CASSSHRVLSSGNTIYF,TGTGCCAGCAGCTCACACAGGGTTCTAAGTAGTGGAAACACCATATATTTT
.,TRBJ2-7,TRBD1,TRBV5-4,CASSRTGQGMDF,TGTGCCAGCAGCCGAACGGGACAGGGTATGGACTTC
.,TRBJ2-3,.,TRBV19,CASMPKGGTDTQYF,TGTGCCAGCATGCCCAAGGGGGGCACAGATACGCAGTATTTT
few,TRBJ2-2,TRBD2,TRBV5-1,CASTPSAGGTNTGELFF,TGCGCCAGCACACCCTCCGCGGGGGGCACGAACACCGGGGAGCTGTTTTTT
.,TRBJ1-4,.,TRBV9,CASSKRGGNEKLFF,TGTGCCAGCAGCAAGCGGGGGGGAAATGAAAAACTGTTTTTT
.,TRBJ2-3,TRBD2,TRBV24-1,CATSDLQGGGGNTQYF,TGTGCCACCAGTGATTTGCAGGGCGGGGGGGGAAATACGCAGTATTTT
.,TRBJ1-4,TRBD1,TRBV15,CATSRVTGPWEKLFF,TGTGCCACCAGCAGGGTGACAGGGCCCTGGGAAAAACTGTTTTTT
.,TRBJ2-5,TRBD1,TRBV7-7,CASSSSGTGSLETQYF,TGTGCTAGCAGCTCTTCCGGGACAGGGAGTCTAGAGACCCAGTACTTC
.,TRBJ1-4,.,TRBV4-1,CASSQDPQVEKLFF,TGCGCCAGCAGCCAAGATCCGCAGGTTGAAAAACTGTTTTTT
.,TRBJ2-7,TRBD1,TRBV6-5,CASRFGQGYEQYF,TGTGCCAGCAGATTTGGACAGGGCTACGAGCAGTACTTC
.,TRBJ1-5,TRBD1,TRBV2,CASSARDSYQPQHF,TGTGCCAGCAGTGCCCGGGACAGCTATCAGCCCCAGCATTTT